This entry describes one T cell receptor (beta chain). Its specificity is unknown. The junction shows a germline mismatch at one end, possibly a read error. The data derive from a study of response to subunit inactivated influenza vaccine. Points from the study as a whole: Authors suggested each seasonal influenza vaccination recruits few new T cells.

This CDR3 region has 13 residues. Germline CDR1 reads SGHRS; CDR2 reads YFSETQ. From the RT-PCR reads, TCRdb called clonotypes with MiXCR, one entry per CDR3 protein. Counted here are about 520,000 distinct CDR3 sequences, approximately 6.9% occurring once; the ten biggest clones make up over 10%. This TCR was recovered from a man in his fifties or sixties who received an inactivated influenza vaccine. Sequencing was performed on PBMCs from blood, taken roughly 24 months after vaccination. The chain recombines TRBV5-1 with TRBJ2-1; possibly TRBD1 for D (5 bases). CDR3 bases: TGCCCCAGCAGCCAGGACACCAACAATGAGCAGTTCTTC. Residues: CPSSQDTNNEQFF.